Presented here are 21 T cell receptor beta chains from one specimen sequenced in a study of radiation and T cells in renal cell carcinoma. Sample time point: blood 4 weeks post-SBRT, at nephrectomy. Documented treatment: 15 Gy SBRT to primary tumor, nephrectomy 4 weeks later. Method: immunoSEQ multiplex PCR; TCRdb's copy keeps in-frame clones and lacks some. The sample has roughly 90,000 clones, around four fifths seen once; the top ten hold more than 9%. Material: blood, obtained from a patient whose treatment included radiotherapy and nephrectomy. The receptors were gathered from a man aged 45-60 years with renal cell carcinoma.

V is TRBV12-5 and J is TRBJ2-5; D is perhaps TRBD2 (5 bases). Germline-derived CDR1 and CDR2 are LGHNT and FRNRAP. The CDR3 is 12 amino acids. Trimming took off 2 bases at V and 7 bases at J, with 8 bases between the two ends. The CDR3 nucleotides are TGTGCTAGTGGTTTGACCCGGGGGACCCAGTACTTC. Its translation: CASGLTRGTQYF.

About this clone: Other DNA sequences in the sample encode the same CDR3. The chain uses TRBV30 and TRBJ2-5; D remains unclear. Deletions cut 0 bases from V and 4 bases from J, with 6 bases between. This CDR3 is built from 12 residues. From germline, CDR1 is GTSNPN and CDR2 SVGIG (reference sequence). In nucleotides, the CDR3 is TGTGCCTGGAGTGTACAAGGAGAGACCCAGTACTTC. Residues: CAWSVQGETQYF.

The chain uses TRBV29-1 and TRBJ1-2; tentative D call: TRBD1 (6 bases). The V gene's germline CDR1 is SQVTM and CDR2 ANQGSEA. The CDR3 consists of 12 residues. The germline V and J ends were trimmed by 3 bases and 5 bases, with 10 bases remaining between them. CDR3 sequence: CSVDRGVYGYTF. CDR3 DNA: TGCAGCGTTGACAGGGGCGTTTATGGCTACACCTTC. The full variable domain, rest sourced from reference TRBV29-1 and TRBJ1-2, is SAVISQKPSRDICQRGTSLTIQCQVDSQVTMMFWYRQQPGQSLTLIATANQGSEATYESGFVIDKFPISRPNLTFSTLTVSNMSPEDSSIYLCSVDRGVYGYTFGSGTRLTVV.

The V gene is TRBV21-1, the J gene TRBJ2-1. TRBV21-1 represents a pseudogene. CDR3 length: 16 residues. For the CDR3, the DNA is TGTGCCAGCAGCAAAGTAGGGACCTCGCCTAGAGGGGAGCAGTTCTTC. This codes for CASSKVGTSPRGEQFF.

V gene TRBV9 combines with J gene TRBJ2-1, with D possibly matching TRBD1 (6 bases). Trimming left V 0 bases short and J 1 base short, with 11 bases between. CDR1 is SGDLS, CDR2 YYNGEE, per germline. The CDR3 is 16 amino acids. CDR3 amino acids: CASSVVGDTSYNEQFF. The CDR3 nucleotides are TGTGCCAGCAGCGTAGTGGGGGACACTTCCTACAATGAGCAGTTCTTC.

In this sample, this clone turned up many times. The chain carries TRBV5-4 and TRBJ1-1, with 9 bases lining up with TRBD1. The length of the CDR3 is 15 residues. CDR1 is SGHNT, CDR2 YYREEE, per germline (reference sequence). The ends lost 4 bases at V and 3 bases at J; junction bases unmatched: 7. The CDR3 region is CASSPGWTGDTEAFF. The CDR3 DNA is TGTGCCAGCAGCCCCGGATGGACAGGGGACACTGAAGCTTTCTTT.

The chain recombines TRBV9 with TRBJ1-2; D remains unclear. Germline-derived CDR1 and CDR2 are SGDLS and YYNGEE. V gave up 0 bases and J gave up 6 bases, with 9 bases separating them. The CDR3 totals 13 residues. The CDR3, as DNA: TGTGCCAGCAGCGTAGCTGGGGAGGATGGCTACACCTTC. Its translation: CASSVAGEDGYTF.

The CDR3 DNA is TGTGCCACCTCGGGAGAATACTACGAGCAGTACTTC. This codes for CATSGEYYEQYF. The chain uses TRBV5-4 and TRBJ2-7; maybe TRBD2 (6 bases). With 9 bases removed from V and 3 bases from J, the gap between germline ends came to 13 bases. Germline lookup yields CDR1 SGHNT and CDR2 YYREEE (reference sequence). The CDR3 extends over 12 amino acids. The full variable domain, completed using reference TRBV5-4 and TRBJ2-7, is ETGVTQSPTHLIKTRGQQVTLRCSSQSGHNTVSWYQQALGQGPQFIFQYYREEENGRGNFPPRFSGLQFPNYSSELNVNALELDDSALYLCATSGEYYEQYFGPGTRLTVT.

J is TRBJ2-5 and V is TRBV10-3; the D gene is possibly TRBD2 (6 bases). With 3 bases removed from V and 5 bases from J, the gap between germline ends came to 10 bases. Germline assignment: CDR1 ENHRY and CDR2 SYGVKD. This CDR3 is 13 amino acids long. The CDR3 loop reads CAISDYSGETQYF. In nucleotides, the CDR3 is TGTGCCATCAGTGATTATAGCGGCGAGACCCAGTACTTC.

The chain has TRBV28 and TRBJ1-4, with TRBD1 identical over 9 bases. This CDR3 is built from 17 residues. CDR1 MDHEN and CDR2 SYDVKM come from the germline V gene. After removal of 3 bases from V and 3 bases from J, the junction contained 8 bases not matched to a gene. This chain's CDR3 is CASSFPLYRGPNEKLFF. The CDR3 region has the DNA TGTGCCAGCAGTTTCCCCCTCTACAGGGGGCCTAATGAAAAACTGTTTTTT.

A remark on this clone: The missing conserved phenylalanine or tryptophan at the end of this CDR3 makes a read error likely. It is unclear where the CDR3 begins or ends on the DNA, so no DNA is shown, and the CDR3 is as TCRdb lists it. The J gene is TRBJ2-7, the V gene TRBV21-1. TRBV21-1 is flagged as a pseudogene. The CDR3 length equals 16 residues, ends included. The CDR3 spells CASSKDEGPKSYEHRI.

V is TRBV7-2 and J is TRBJ2-3, with unresolved D. The ends were cut back, 2 bases at V and 4 bases at J, with 13 bases in the middle. This CDR3 is 15 amino acids long. The V gene's germline CDR1 is SGHTA and CDR2 FQGNSA. The CDR3 nucleotides read TGTGCCAGCAGCTTAATGTCTGGGTTTGCAGATACGCAGTATTTT. Translation: CASSLMSGFADTQYF. The full variable domain, its missing parts supplied by reference TRBV7-2 and TRBJ2-3, is GAGVSQSPSNKVTEKGKDVELRCDPISGHTALYWYRQSLGQGLEFLIYFQGNSAPDKSGLPSDRFSAERTGGSVSTLTIQRTQQEDSAVYLCASSLMSGFADTQYFGPGTRLTVL.

The gene calls are TRBV6-5 and TRBJ1-1; a weak D match, TRBD1 (5 bases). Trimming cost V 6 bases and J 8 bases, with 16 bases left between them. The germline CDR1 and CDR2 sequences are MNHEY and SVGAGI. This CDR3 has 13 residues. CDR3 in DNA: TGTGCCAGCAGGGAGACGACAGAACTGGAAGCTTTCTTT. Protein: CASRETTELEAFF.

The chain is built from TRBV19 and TRBJ2-7; 14 nucleotides align to TRBD2. V shed 3 bases, J shed 3 bases, and the junction held 1 base outside the gene matches. The CDR3 loop spans 15 amino acids. In germline, CDR1 is LNHDA, CDR2 SQIVND (reference sequence). The CDR3 nucleotides read TGTGCCAGTAGTATCGGACTAGCGGGAGGCTACGAGCAGTACTTC. This translates into CASSIGLAGGYEQYF.

V usage is TRBV5-4 and J usage is TRBJ2-1, with unresolved D. The germline gives CDR1 SGHNT, CDR2 YYREEE (reference sequence). CDR3 length equals 11 residues. The V gene lost 4 bases and the J gene lost 10 bases, with 9 bases spanning the gap. Here the CDR3 DNA reads TGTGCCAGCAGCCTAACGACGGAGCAGTTCTTC. Its translation: CASSLTTEQFF.

The chain employs TRBV4-1 and TRBJ1-5, with D hard to call. The V end lost 0 bases, the J end lost 2 bases, and 8 bases lay between the germline ends. Germline lookup yields CDR1 MGHRA and CDR2 YSYEKL. The CDR3 contains 15 residues. CDR3 sequence: CASSQELARNQPQHF. The CDR3 DNA is TGCGCCAGCAGCCAAGAACTAGCCCGCAATCAGCCCCAGCATTTT.

This clone was counted a single time. This rearrangement joins TRBV7-2 to TRBJ2-5; D could derive from TRBD1 or TRBD2 (7 bases each). CDR1 and CDR2 from the germline V gene are SGHTA and FQGNSA. The CDR3 spans 19 residues. Deletions cut 5 bases from V and 1 base from J, with 26 bases between. CDR3 bases: TGTGCCAGCAGCCAAGTGGCAGGGGGGGCCAGGTCAGTCCAAGAGACCCAGTACTTC. Residues: CASSQVAGGARSVQETQYF.

The rearrangement joins TRBV25-1 to TRBJ1-6, with D perhaps TRBD1 (6 bases). V was pared by 6 bases and J by 6 bases, with 12 bases between. This CDR3 spans 14 amino acids. Germline CDR1 and CDR2: MGHDK and SYGVNS. CDR3 nucleotide sequence: TGTGCCAGCAGGGCACAGGGTCCTAATTCACCCCTCCACTTT. Protein product: CASRAQGPNSPLHF.

The chain carries TRBV6-5 and TRBJ1-5; D gene unclear. Per the germline V gene, CDR1 is MNHEY and CDR2 is SVGAGI. Trimming removed 0 bases from V and 0 bases from J, with 6 bases in between. The CDR3 is 15 amino acids. The chain's CDR3 is CASSYSSVSNQPQHF. Written as DNA, the CDR3 is TGTGCCAGCAGTTACTCGAGCGTTAGCAATCAGCCCCAGCATTTT.

The gene calls are TRBV6-1 and TRBJ2-6; a weak D match, TRBD1 (6 bases). The V gene's germline CDR1 is MNHNS and CDR2 SASEGT. The CDR3 sequence is 17 residues long. With 0 bases removed from V and 0 bases from J, the gap between germline ends came to 9 bases. In DNA, the CDR3 is TGTGCCAGCAGTGAAGCGGGACAAAACTCTGGGGCCAACGTCCTGACTTTC. It translates to CASSEAGQNSGANVLTF.

V gene TRBV6-5 combines with J gene TRBJ2-1, with D possibly being TRBD2 (5 bases). The CDR3 spans 13 residues. V dropped 5 bases and J dropped 9 bases, with 14 bases sitting between them. Germline CDR1 reads MNHEY; CDR2 reads SVGAGI. The CDR3 sequence: CASSPPGRREQFF. The CDR3 nucleotides read TGTGCCAGCAGTCCCCCGGGAAGGCGTGAGCAGTTCTTC.